The clone carrying this T cell receptor (beta chain) was seen more than once but under ten times. Its antigen is as yet unknown. The sample originates from a study of cytomegalovirus exposure and HLA in healthy donors. Study-level background: It was reported in a later analysis that the 120 or so validation repertoires used the same platform as the approximately 600 first-cohort repertoires.

Repertoires were generated with immunoSEQ multiplex PCR, while TCRdb's copy carries only in-frame clones and drops some. The table lists 240,000 or so clones, about 86% of them singletons. Regarding the study as a whole: Rare TCR sequences predominated, though certain public TCRs were found in many donors. In the roughly 120 validation repertoires, a later analysis found that first-cohort TCR clusters tended to co-occur. In vitro experiments confirmed that three CMV-associated chains were specific for CMV antigens.

This sequence was found in a woman under 40 in good health and CMV-seropositive. The sample was PBMCs.

CDR3 region: CASSESQGFYEQYF. CDR3 DNA: TGCGCCAGCAGTGAGTCCCAGGGGTTCTACGAGCAGTACTTC. V gene TRBV10-2 combines with J gene TRBJ2-7, with a tentative D call TRBD1 (6 bases). The CDR3 is 14 residues long. CDR1 WSHSY and CDR2 SAAADI come from the germline V gene. The V end lost 0 bases, the J end lost 3 bases, and 9 bases lay between the germline ends.